This passage covers 24 T cell receptor beta chains from one sample sequenced in a study of T cells in Graves' hyperthyroidism and ophthalmopathy. Amplification targeted TCR beta CDR3 regions from RNA transcripts. With the HTBI primer set, the TCR CDR3 went through a first round of RT-PCR. TCRdb reprocessed the multiplex PCR reads via MiXCR and lists one record per CDR3 protein. Seen here are almost 600,000 distinct CDR3 sequences, approximately 15% observed once, and the top ten hold under 7%. Sample: blood. The receptors derive from a woman aged 25 to 45 with Graves' hyperthyroidism that later progressed to Graves' ophthalmopathy.

This clonotype was seen a few times. This chain joins TRBV12-3 or TRBV12-4 and TRBJ2-7; tentative D call: TRBD2 (6 bases). Trimming took 3 bases from V and 4 from J, leaving 13 bases between them. The CDR3 has 14 residues. This CDR3 is CASSFGIAAYEQYF. Here the CDR3 DNA reads TGTGCCAGCAGTTTTGGGATAGCGGCGTACGAGCAGTACTTC.

Of note for this clonotype: A read error may produce the germline difference seen at one junction end. This chain connects TRBV12-3 or TRBV12-4 to TRBJ2-5, with TRBD1 matching over 8 bases. The CDR3 runs 17 residues. This CDR3 is CASSTSSGQGWRETQYF. The DNA of the CDR3 is TGTGCGAGCAGTACCTCATCTGGACAGGGATGGAGAGAGACCCAGTACTTC.

This clonotype showed up many times. The J gene is TRBJ1-4, the V gene TRBV28; a possible D gene is TRBD1 (5 bases). Per the germline V gene, CDR1 is MDHEN and CDR2 is SYDVKM. Trimming stripped 5 bases from V and 12 bases from J, with 13 bases between. This CDR3 is 12 amino acids long. CDR3 region: CASSPRRGELFF. The CDR3 DNA is TGTGCCAGCAGTCCCCGCCGGGGGGAACTGTTTTTT.

This clonotype came up a few times. The CDR3 DNA reads TGTGCCAGCAGCCAACAGGGGGCGAGCCGGGAGCTGTTTTTT. This translates into CASSQQGASRELFF. J is TRBJ2-2 and V is TRBV5-4; 9 nucleotides agree with TRBD1. The CDR3 runs to 14 residues. Trimming removed 4 bases from V and 9 bases from J; junction bases left unmatched: 7. The germline V gene encodes CDR1 SGHNT and CDR2 YYREEE (reference sequence).

This clonotype was detected many times. The J gene is TRBJ1-6, the V gene TRBV2; TRBD1 might be the D (6 bases). The CDR3 contains 14 residues. V was clipped by 4 bases and J by 9 bases, with 13 bases between them. Germline V gene data show CDR1 as SNHLY and CDR2 as FYNNEI. CDR3 DNA sequence: TGTGCCAGCAGTGGGGACACCCCGCGTTCACCCCTCCACTTT. This encodes CASSGDTPRSPLHF.

This clonotype was recorded a few times. The J gene is TRBJ2-3, the V gene TRBV7-9; TRBD1 might be the D (5 bases). This CDR3 has 16 residues. V gave up 2 bases and J gave up 3 bases, with 15 bases separating them. Germline lookup yields CDR1 SEHNR and CDR2 FQNEAQ (reference sequence). Here the CDR3 reads CASSLFIREGTDTQYF. The CDR3 DNA sequence: TGTGCCAGCAGCTTATTCATCAGGGAAGGTACAGATACGCAGTATTTT.

Many counts were recorded for this clonotype. The chain employs TRBV19 and TRBJ1-5; a possible D gene is TRBD1 (5 bases). V shed 4 bases and J shed 1 base, with 20 bases lying between them. The CDR3 sequence is 18 residues long. Germline-derived CDR1 and CDR2 are LNHDA and SQIVND (reference sequence). This CDR3 is CASSTGGRREWSNQPQHF. In DNA form, the CDR3 reads TGTGCCAGTAGTACCGGGGGGAGGCGGGAATGGAGCAATCAGCCCCAGCATTTT.

Ten or more counts support this clonotype. The chain employs TRBV7-6 and TRBJ1-1, with D perhaps matching TRBD1 (6 bases). Germline loops: CDR1 SGHVS, CDR2 FNYEAQ. The CDR3 sequence is 13 residues long. The ends were cut back, 5 bases at V and 5 bases at J, with 12 bases in the middle. For the CDR3, the DNA is TGTGCCAGCAGCCTGGACAGCTTAACTGAAGCTTTCTTT. It encodes CASSLDSLTEAFF.

In regard to this clonotype: Possible read error: a much larger clone is one base away. The gene calls are TRBV28 and TRBJ2-1; D gene ambiguous. CDR3 size: 12 residues. Per the germline V gene, CDR1 is MDHEN and CDR2 is SYDVKM. V was clipped by 8 bases and J by 6 bases, with 11 bases between them. CDR3 nucleotides: TGTGCCAGCGGTCTCGCCAGCAATGAGCAGTTCTTC. It specifies CASGLASNEQFF. Looking up the rest from reference TRBV28 and TRBJ2-1 gives the full variable domain: DVKVTQSSRYLVKRTGEKVFLECVQDMDHENMFWYRQDPGLGLRLIYFSYDVKMKEKGDIPEGYSVSREKKERFSLILESASTNQTSMYLCASGLASNEQFFGPGTRLTVL.

The chain joins TRBV29-1 to TRBJ2-5; 9 bases fit TRBD1. The CDR3 has 14 residues. Germline-derived CDR1 and CDR2 are SQVTM and ANQGSEA. V lost 6 bases and J lost 4; bases outside the gene matches: 9. CDR3 sequence: CSVLGQGILETQYF. The DNA of the CDR3 is TGCAGCGTATTGGGACAGGGAATCTTAGAGACCCAGTACTTC. Full variable domain (remainder filled in from reference TRBV29-1 and TRBJ2-5): SAVISQKPSRDICQRGTSLTIQCQVDSQVTMMFWYRQQPGQSLTLIATANQGSEATYESGFVIDKFPISRPNLTFSTLTVSNMSPEDSSIYLCSVLGQGILETQYFGPGTRLLVL.

The J gene is TRBJ2-5, the V gene TRBV10-3, with D tentatively TRBD1 or TRBD2 (5 bases each). This CDR3 spans 16 amino acids. The germline CDR1 and CDR2 sequences are ENHRY and SYGVKD. V was clipped by 0 bases and J by 5 bases, with 16 bases between them. CDR3: CAISESWGTFGETQYF. The CDR3 nucleotides read TGTGCCATCAGTGAGTCGTGGGGGACCTTTGGGGAGACCCAGTACTTC.

The gene calls are TRBV28 and TRBJ1-2; 10 bases agree with TRBD1. The ends lost 6 bases at V and 7 bases at J; junction bases unmatched: 5. The CDR3 covers 13 residues. The V gene's germline CDR1 is MDHEN and CDR2 SYDVKM. CDR3 sequence (DNA): TGTGCCAGCAGCATGGGACAGGGGCCTGGCTACACCTTC. The encoded protein is CASSMGQGPGYTF.

This clonotype was seen ten or more times. The V gene is TRBV27, the J gene TRBJ2-2; D possibly corresponds to TRBD2 (5 bases). Germline V gene data show CDR1 as MNHEY and CDR2 as SMNVEV (reference sequence). V was cut by 2 bases and J by 4 bases, with 8 bases left in between. CDR3 size: 14 residues. This CDR3 is CASSLGLATGELFF. Here the CDR3 DNA reads TGTGCCAGCAGTTTAGGGCTAGCCACCGGGGAGCTGTTTTTT.

Comments on this clonotype: A much larger clone lies one base from this, so it may be a read error. The chain carries TRBV2 and TRBJ2-2; 9 bases agree with TRBD1. Looked up from germline, CDR1 is SNHLY and CDR2 is FYNNEI. The CDR3 spans 14 residues. The CDR3 is CVSRRGQGTGELFF. CDR3 nucleotides: TGTGTCAGCCGCAGGGGACAGGGCACCGGGGAGCTGTTTTTT.

This clonotype has ten or more counts. The chain joins TRBV7-2 to TRBJ2-1, with TRBD2 identical over 15 bases. This CDR3 contains 18 residues. V trimming: 3 bases; J trimming: 1 base; junction bases outside the gene matches: 4. Germline V gene data show CDR1 as SGHTA and CDR2 as FQGNSA. The CDR3 bases are TGTGCCAGCAGCTTCGGGACTAGCGGGAGGTCTTCCTACAATGAGCAGTTCTTC. It codes for CASSFGTSGRSSYNEQFF.

This clonotype was seen a handful of times. The V gene is TRBV18, the J gene TRBJ1-1; the D gene is possibly TRBD1 (6 bases). The CDR3 consists of 16 residues. Looked up from germline, CDR1 is KGHSH and CDR2 is LQKENI. V was pared by 0 bases and J by 4 bases, with 15 bases between. Here the CDR3 reads CASSPPSGGAGTEAFF. DNA for the CDR3: TGTGCCAGCTCACCACCGTCGGGGGGCGCAGGCACTGAAGCTTTCTTT.

This clonotype was detected only a few times. The chain joins TRBV5-1 to TRBJ2-2; D is uncertain. CDR1 is SGHRS, CDR2 YFSETQ, per germline. The CDR3 extends over 15 amino acids. V lost 6 bases, J lost 4 bases, and 16 bases lay in between. CDR3 in DNA: TGCGCCAGCACCTTCGGTCAGTCCGGCACCGGGGAGCTGTTTTTT. Its protein product is CASTFGQSGTGELFF.

In this sample, this clonotype turned up many times. V is TRBV7-2 and J is TRBJ2-1; either TRBD1 or TRBD2 may fit D (7 bases each). V was pared by 5 bases and J by 5 bases, with 19 bases between. The germline CDR1 and CDR2 sequences are SGHTA and FQGNSA. CDR3 length equals 16 residues. The CDR3 DNA sequence: TGTGCCAGCAGCCCCCAGGGGGGGCGGACAAACAATGAGCAGTTCTTC. The encoded protein is CASSPQGGRTNNEQFF.

Many counts were recorded for this clonotype. The chain combines TRBV18 with TRBJ1-1; D call uncertain. The CDR3 is 15 residues long. Germline loops: CDR1 KGHSH, CDR2 LQKENI. The V end was cut by 3 bases, the J end by 1 base, with 12 bases between. The CDR3 sequence is CASSPGSQGNTEAFF. The CDR3 DNA follows: TGTGCCAGCTCACCCGGGAGCCAAGGGAACACTGAAGCTTTCTTT. The full variable domain, completed using reference TRBV18 and TRBJ1-1, is NAGVMQNPRHLVRRRGQEARLRCSPMKGHSHVYWYRQLPEEGLKFMVYLQKENIIDESGMPKERFSAEFPKEGPSILRIQQVVRGDSAAYFCASSPGSQGNTEAFFGQGTRLTVV.

The V and J genes are TRBV5-1 and TRBJ2-1, with 8 bases identical to TRBD1. This CDR3 is 16 amino acids long. CDR1 SGHRS and CDR2 YFSETQ come from the germline V gene. With V trimmed by 4 bases and J by 11 bases, 17 bases remained unmatched. CDR3 in amino acids: CASSQQGTGLPMKQFF. The CDR3 nucleotides read TGCGCCAGCAGCCAACAAGGGACAGGCCTCCCAATGAAGCAGTTCTTC.

This clonotype was found many times. The J gene is TRBJ1-2, the V gene TRBV27; 9 bases are shared with TRBD1. Germline CDR1 is MNHEY and CDR2 is SMNVEV (reference sequence). Trimming at V came to 6 bases and at J to 8 bases, leaving 7 bases not matched to a gene. This CDR3 contains 13 residues. The CDR3 reads CASSLTGGNGYTF. CDR3 sequence (DNA): TGTGCCAGCAGCTTGACAGGGGGTAACGGCTACACCTTC.

This clonotype came up a few times. The chain carries TRBV4-1 and TRBJ2-2; maybe TRBD1 (6 bases). The V end lost 6 bases, the J end lost 6 bases, and 8 bases lay between the germline ends. Germline CDR1 MGHRA, CDR2 YSYEKL. The CDR3 runs to 12 residues. Here the CDR3 reads CASSHRAGELFF. The CDR3 region has the DNA TGCGCCAGCAGTCACAGGGCCGGGGAGCTGTTTTTT.

This clonotype was counted at least ten times. The chain employs TRBV10-3 and TRBJ1-1; D possibly corresponds to TRBD1 (5 bases). The CDR3 is made up of 15 amino acids. Germline assignment: CDR1 ENHRY and CDR2 SYGVKD. V lost 6 bases, J lost 5 bases, and 19 bases lay in between. Here the CDR3 DNA reads TGTGCCATCAGCACATCAGCGGGGGGAAGAACTGAAGCTTTCTTT. It specifies CAISTSAGGRTEAFF.

This clonotype was seen at least ten times. This chain uses TRBV11-2 with TRBJ2-1; the D is unclear. V was cut by 1 base and J by 7 bases, with 8 bases left in between. Looked up from germline, CDR1 is SGHAT and CDR2 is FQNNGV. The CDR3 spans 13 residues. The CDR3 DNA sequence: TGTGCCAGCAGCTTAGGGTATGTGAATGAGCAGTTCTTC. Its protein is CASSLGYVNEQFF.